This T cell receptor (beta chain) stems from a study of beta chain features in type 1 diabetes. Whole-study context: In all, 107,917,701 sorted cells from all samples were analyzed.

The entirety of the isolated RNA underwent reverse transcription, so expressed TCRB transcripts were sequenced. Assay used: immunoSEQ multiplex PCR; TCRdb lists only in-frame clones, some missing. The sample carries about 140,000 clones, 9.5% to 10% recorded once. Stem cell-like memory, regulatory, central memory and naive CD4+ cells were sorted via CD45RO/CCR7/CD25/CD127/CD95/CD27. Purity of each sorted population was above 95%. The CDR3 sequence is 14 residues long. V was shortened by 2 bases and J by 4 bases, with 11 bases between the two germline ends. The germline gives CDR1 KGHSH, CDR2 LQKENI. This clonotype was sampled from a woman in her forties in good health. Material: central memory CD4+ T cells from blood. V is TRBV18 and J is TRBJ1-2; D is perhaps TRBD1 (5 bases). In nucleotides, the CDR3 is TGTGCCAGCTCACCAGTCGACAGCGCCTATGGCTACACCTTC. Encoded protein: CASSPVDSAYGYTF.